The 9 T cell receptor beta chains presented below share a single source sample, sequenced in a study of blood T cell repertoires in COVID-19. The table came from immunoSEQ multiplex PCR; TCRdb's copy has only in-frame clones and leaves some out. This sample yields tens of thousands of clones, of which around 86% are seen a single time; 7.8% belongs to the top ten. The specimen sequenced was peripheral blood. These receptor sequences come from a man aged 50 or older with active COVID-19.

The V and J genes are TRBV28 and TRBJ2-7, with 15 positions matching TRBD2. The CDR3 consists of 19 residues. The J segment lost 0 bases and the V segment lost 3 bases, leaving 9 bases of the junction unmatched. Looked up from germline, CDR1 is MDHEN and CDR2 is SYDVKM. In nucleotides, the CDR3 is TGTGCCAGCAGTTTCCAGCCGGGACTAGCGGGAGGAAACTCCTACGAGCAGTACTTC. It is translated as CASSFQPGLAGGNSYEQYF.

This clone was observed a single time. This sequence joins TRBV6-5 and TRBJ1-1, with 7 bases fitting TRBD1. Unmatched junction bases numbered 5, after V lost 6 bases and J lost 1 base. Germline CDR1 and CDR2: MNHEY and SVGAGI. The CDR3 runs 14 residues. CDR3 loop: CASRKGQQNTEAFF. The CDR3 bases are TGTGCCAGCAGAAAGGGACAGCAGAACACTGAAGCTTTCTTT.

This clone was detected only once. V is TRBV6-6 and J is TRBJ2-3; D might be TRBD2 (5 bases). The CDR3 sequence is 15 residues long. Deletions cut 8 bases from V and 4 bases from J, with 19 bases between. Germline CDR1 MNHNY, CDR2 SVGAGI (reference sequence). The CDR3 DNA sequence: TGTGCCAGCGGCTCAGGCAGGCGGGTCCCAGATACGCAGTATTTT. This sequence encodes CASGSGRRVPDTQYF.

The J gene is TRBJ1-5, the V gene TRBV28, with 8 nucleotides matching TRBD1. The ends lost 2 bases at V and 0 bases at J; junction bases unmatched: 15. Germline assignment: CDR1 MDHEN and CDR2 SYDVKM. The CDR3 is 20 amino acids. CDR3 protein: CASSLPSRTGGSNSNQPQHF. CDR3 bases: TGTGCCAGCAGTTTACCCTCGCGAACAGGGGGATCGAATAGCAATCAGCCCCAGCATTTT.

This clone was observed a handful of times. One junction end does not reproduce the germline sequence, and a read error may be involved. CDR3 DNA: TGTGCCTGGAGTAATTGGGACAAGAGAAATAATTCGCCCCTCCACTTT. Its translation: CAWSNWDKRNNSPLHF. The rearrangement uses TRBV30 and TRBJ1-6, with a tentative D call TRBD1 (6 bases). Per the germline V gene, CDR1 is GTSNPN and CDR2 is SVGIG (reference sequence). The CDR3 spans 16 residues.

The CDR3: CASSLDRVGINEQYF. The DNA for the CDR3 is TGTGCCAGCAGCTTGGACAGGGTAGGAATCAACGAGCAGTACTTC. The chain is built from TRBV5-4 and TRBJ2-7, with D perhaps TRBD1 (6 bases). From germline, CDR1 is SGHNT and CDR2 YYREEE (reference sequence). The CDR3 has 15 amino acids. The V and J ends lost 0 bases and 5 bases respectively, with 15 bases between them.

The rearrangement links TRBV3-1 (or the pseudogene TRBV3-2) to TRBJ2-5; possible D gene TRBD1, 5 bases. V lost 4 bases to trimming and J lost 2 bases, with 17 bases between them. Germline assignment: CDR1 LGHDT and CDR2 YNNKEL (reference sequence). The CDR3 runs to 16 residues. DNA of the CDR3: TGTGCCAGCAGCCTGGCCCCACAGGCCATACAAGAGACCCAGTACTTC. Translation: CASSLAPQAIQETQYF.

This chain joins TRBV5-4 and TRBJ1-2; 7 bases align to TRBD1. Trimming took 4 bases from V and 0 from J; bases not matched to a gene: 3. The CDR3 consists of 14 residues. Germline-derived CDR1 and CDR2 are SGHNT and YYREEE (reference sequence). The CDR3 nucleotides read TGTGCCAGCAGCACGGGGACAGCTAACTATGGCTACACCTTC. The encoded protein is CASSTGTANYGYTF.

This clone came up once. This sequence joins TRBV21-1 and TRBJ1-2. TRBV21-1 is a documented pseudogene. This CDR3 has 16 amino acids. CDR3 residues: CASSKWVRGFLCGYTF. CDR3 DNA: TGTGCCAGCAGCAAATGGGTTAGAGGGTTCTTGTGTGGCTACACCTTC.